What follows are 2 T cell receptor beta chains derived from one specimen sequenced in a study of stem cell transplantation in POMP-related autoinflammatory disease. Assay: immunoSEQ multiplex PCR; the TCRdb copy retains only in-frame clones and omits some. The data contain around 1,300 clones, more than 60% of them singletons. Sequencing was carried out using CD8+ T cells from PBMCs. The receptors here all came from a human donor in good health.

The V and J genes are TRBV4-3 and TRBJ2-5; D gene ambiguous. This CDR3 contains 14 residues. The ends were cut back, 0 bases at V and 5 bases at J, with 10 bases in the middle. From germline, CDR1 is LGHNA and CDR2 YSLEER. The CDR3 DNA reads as TGCGCCAGCAGCCAAGATCGTCAGAGGGAGACCCAGTACTTC. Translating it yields CASSQDRQRETQYF.

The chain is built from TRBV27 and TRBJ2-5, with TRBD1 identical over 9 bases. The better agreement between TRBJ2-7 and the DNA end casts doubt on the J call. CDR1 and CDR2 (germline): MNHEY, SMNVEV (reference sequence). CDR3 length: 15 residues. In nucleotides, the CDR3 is TGTGCCAGCAGTTTACATGCCGGGACAGGGTACGAGCAGTACTTC. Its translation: CASSLHAGTGYEQYF.